Presented here are 27 T cell receptor beta chains from one specimen sequenced in a study of T cells after posttransplantation cyclophosphamide. Produced via immunoSEQ multiplex PCR; TCRdb's table is partial and in-frame only. The sample shows tens of thousands of clones, 86% of them seen only once. Sequenced material: PBMCs. The receptors come from a woman in her fifties or sixties with a blood cancer, CMV-positive, and with a related stem cell donor.

The J gene is TRBJ1-5, the V gene TRBV7-9; TRBD1 is a possible D gene (5 bases). V gave up 3 bases and J gave up 0 bases, with 9 bases separating them. CDR1 SEHNR and CDR2 FQNEAQ come from the germline V gene (reference sequence). The CDR3 has 15 amino acids. This CDR3 reads CASSLQGYSNQPQHF. The CDR3 DNA sequence: TGTGCCAGCAGCTTGCAGGGTTATAGCAATCAGCCCCAGCATTTT.

This clone was seen a handful of times. The CDR3, as DNA: TGTGCCAGCAGTGAAGACAGGGGTTGGGGCTACACCTTC. Residues: CASSEDRGWGYTF. The V gene is TRBV2, the J gene TRBJ1-2; 7 nucleotides line up with TRBD1. CDR1 SNHLY and CDR2 FYNNEI come from the germline V gene. This CDR3 contains 13 residues. Trimming took 1 base from V and 8 from J; bases not matched to a gene: 4.

The gene calls are TRBV29-1 and TRBJ2-5; TRBD2 is a possible D gene (5 bases). The J call may not be correct, given that the DNA end is closer to TRBJ2-7. CDR3 length equals 12 residues. CDR1 SQVTM and CDR2 ANQGSEA come from the germline V gene. CDR3 region: CSVLGERNEQYF. The CDR3 DNA reads as TGCAGCGTTCTGGGAGAAAGAAACGAGCAGTACTTC.

The rearrangement joins TRBV6-6 to TRBJ2-1, with 7 positions matching TRBD2. Losses at the gene ends were 5 bases for V and 6 bases for J; bases not matched to a gene: 13. CDR1 MNHNY and CDR2 SVGAGI come from the germline V gene (reference sequence). This CDR3 has 16 amino acids. CDR3 sequence (DNA): TGTGCCAGCAGTACCCCCGCTAGCGGACCCTTCAATGAGCAGTTCTTC. It encodes CASSTPASGPFNEQFF.

V is TRBV4-1 and J is TRBJ2-5; possible D gene TRBD2, 6 bases. Deletions cut 4 bases from V and 4 bases from J, with 16 bases between. This CDR3 contains 15 residues. Looked up from germline, CDR1 is MGHRA and CDR2 is YSYEKL. This CDR3 reads CASSLEEGNRETQYF. The DNA of the CDR3 is TGCGCCAGCAGCCTAGAGGAGGGGAATAGAGAGACCCAGTACTTC.

This rearrangement joins TRBV28 to TRBJ2-7, with 8 bases identical to TRBD1. Germline CDR1 MDHEN, CDR2 SYDVKM. The CDR3 is made up of 13 amino acids. With V trimmed by 9 bases and J by 0 bases, 4 bases remained unmatched. Here the CDR3 DNA reads TGTGCCAGTCGGACAGGGCCCTCCTACGAGCAGTACTTC. As protein: CASRTGPSYEQYF.

There are a few counts of this clone. The CDR3 protein is CASSSWGLASNEQFF. The CDR3 region has the DNA TGTGCCAGCAGCTCGTGGGGACTAGCGAGTAATGAGCAGTTCTTC. This chain links TRBV11-2 with TRBJ2-1; 10 positions match TRBD2. Germline-derived CDR1 and CDR2 are SGHAT and FQNNGV. This CDR3 spans 15 amino acids. Germline trimming cut 4 bases from V and 7 bases from J; bases unmatched to any gene: 7.

This rearrangement joins TRBV12-5 to TRBJ2-1; TRBD2 matches 7 bases. With 2 bases clipped from V and 0 bases from J, the junction kept 10 bases outside the gene matches. Per the germline V gene, CDR1 is LGHNT and CDR2 is FRNRAP. The CDR3 runs 18 residues. In DNA form, the CDR3 reads TGTGCTAGTGGTTTGATTCAACTAGCGCACAGCTCCTACAATGAGCAGTTCTTC. It codes for CASGLIQLAHSSYNEQFF.

This clone has more than one count but fewer than ten. The CDR3 here is CAISDRGVGGRAGYTF. The CDR3 DNA is TGTGCCATCAGTGACAGGGGAGTAGGGGGCCGGGCTGGCTACACCTTC. V usage is TRBV10-3 and J usage is TRBJ1-2, with 7 bases matching TRBD1. CDR3 length: 16 residues. Unmatched junction bases numbered 14, after V lost 3 bases and J lost 7 bases. Germline-derived CDR1 and CDR2 are ENHRY and SYGVKD.

The V call is TRBV5-1, the J call TRBJ2-7; 7 bases agree with TRBD2. The CDR3 runs to 12 residues. V lost 5 bases to trimming and J lost 12 bases; unmatched junction nucleotides: 11. In germline, CDR1 is SGHRS, CDR2 YFSETQ. CDR3 nucleotide sequence: TGCGCCAGCAGGGAGGGGCGGGAGAGTCTGTACTTC. This codes for CASREGRESLYF. Complete variable domain (other parts from reference TRBV5-1 and TRBJ2-7): KAGVTQTPRYLIKTRGQQVTLSCSPISGHRSVSWYQQTPGQGLQFLFEYFSETQRNKGNFPGRFSGRQFSNSRSEMNVSTLELGDSALYLCASREGRESLYFGPGTRLTVT.

The chain uses TRBV2 and TRBJ2-3; perhaps TRBD2 as D (6 bases). Germline V gene data show CDR1 as SNHLY and CDR2 as FYNNEI. V lost 6 bases and J 2 bases, leaving 12 bases between the germline ends. CDR3 size: 14 residues. DNA for the CDR3: TGTGCCAGCAGGGGGGGACTCACCACAGATACGCAGTATTTT. Its translation: CASRGGLTTDTQYF. Together with reference TRBV2 and TRBJ2-3, the CDR3 gives the full variable domain: EPEVTQTPSHQVTQMGQEVILRCVPISNHLYFYWYRQILGQKVEFLVSFYNNEISEKSEIFDDQFSVERPDGSNFTLKIRSTKLEDSAMYFCASRGGLTTDTQYFGPGTRLTVL.

This chain links TRBV4-1 with TRBJ2-5, with a weak D call TRBD2 (6 bases). Between the trimmed V and J ends, which lost 1 base and 5 bases, there was a span of 11 bases. The V gene's germline CDR1 is MGHRA and CDR2 YSYEKL. The CDR3 covers 14 residues. DNA for the CDR3: TGCGCCAGCAGCCAAGGGGACTGGCGGGAGACCCAGTACTTC. Translated: CASSQGDWRETQYF.

V and J are TRBV2 and TRBJ1-2; D uncertain. CDR1 is SNHLY, CDR2 FYNNEI, per germline. V lost 4 bases, J lost 6 bases, and 9 bases lay in between. The CDR3 is made up of 12 amino acids. CDR3 in amino acids: CASSVVLNGYTF. CDR3 coding DNA: TGTGCCAGCAGTGTAGTACTCAATGGCTACACCTTC.

Notes on this clone: The junction and the germline gene differ at one end; a read error may be behind it. The chain is built from TRBV7-7 and TRBJ2-1, with no clear D. Germline loops: CDR1 SSHAT, CDR2 FNYEAQ (reference sequence). The CDR3 is 14 amino acids. The CDR3 loop is CASSLGGSYNEQFF. The CDR3 nucleotides are TGTGCTAGCAGCTTAGGCGGATCCTACAATGAGCAGTTCTTC.

This clone was detected once. The chain links TRBV4-1 to TRBJ1-5; 7 positions match TRBD1. There are 17 residues in the CDR3. Losses at the gene ends were 6 bases for V and 0 bases for J; bases not matched to a gene: 11. Germline V lookup: CDR1 MGHRA, CDR2 YSYEKL. This CDR3 reads CASSIRGFYDSNQPQHF. DNA for the CDR3: TGCGCCAGCAGTATCAGGGGGTTCTATGATAGCAATCAGCCCCAGCATTTT.

The chain employs TRBV7-2 and TRBJ1-2; unclear D gene. This CDR3 has 15 residues. Germline V gives CDR1 SGHTA, CDR2 FQGNSA. V was pared by 1 base and J by 4 bases, with 13 bases between. The chain's CDR3 is CASSLVGAFSYGYTF. The CDR3 bases are TGTGCCAGCAGCTTAGTCGGTGCTTTCTCCTATGGCTACACCTTC.

This chain links TRBV30 with TRBJ2-7, with D unresolved. V lost 3 bases to trimming and J lost 0 bases, with 12 bases between them. Germline V gene sequence: CDR1 GTSNPN, CDR2 SVGIG (reference sequence). This CDR3 has 14 amino acids. The CDR3 DNA reads TGTGCCTGGAGGATGGTCTCCAGCTCCTACGAGCAGTACTTC. This gives the protein CAWRMVSSSYEQYF.

V gene TRBV7-9 combines with J gene TRBJ1-1; no definite D call. Per the germline V gene, CDR1 is SEHNR and CDR2 is FQNEAQ (reference sequence). CDR3 length: 15 amino acids. V lost 6 bases and J lost 0, with 14 bases in between. DNA of the CDR3: TGTGCCAGCAGTCCTGAGGGCAACTTGAACACTGAAGCTTTCTTT. It translates to CASSPEGNLNTEAFF.

V gene TRBV30 combines with J gene TRBJ2-3; 7 bases align to TRBD1. The length of the CDR3 is 21 residues. Per the germline V gene, CDR1 is GTSNPN and CDR2 is SVGIG (reference sequence). Germline trimming cut 0 bases from V and 0 bases from J; bases unmatched to any gene: 21. CDR3 in DNA: TGTGCCTGGAGTGTACGAGGGCTCTTCCCGGGACAGCGATCTAGCACAGATACGCAGTATTTT. Protein: CAWSVRGLFPGQRSSTDTQYF.

The chain links TRBV5-1 to TRBJ2-7; D perhaps matches TRBD2 (5 bases). Looked up from germline, CDR1 is SGHRS and CDR2 is YFSETQ. V was pared by 0 bases and J by 2 bases, with 9 bases between. The CDR3 consists of 14 residues. CDR3 coding DNA: TGCGCCAGCAGCTTGGGGCCGGAGGCCTACGAGCAGTACTTC. This codes for CASSLGPEAYEQYF.

A note on this clone: Mismatch with germline at one junction end may stem from a read error. This chain connects TRBV7-7 to TRBJ2-2; 8 nucleotides line up with TRBD2. CDR3 length: 15 residues. Germline assignment: CDR1 SSHAT and CDR2 FNYEAQ (reference sequence). CDR3 sequence: CASSLYPGGTGELFF. For the CDR3, the DNA is TGTGCTAGCAGCTTATATCCGGGAGGGACCGGGGAGCTGTTTTTT.

CDR3 protein: CASSFGNTEAFF. CDR3 bases: TGCGCCAGCAGCTTCGGGAACACTGAAGCTTTCTTT. The V and J genes are TRBV5-1 and TRBJ1-1; D is uncertain. CDR1 is SGHRS, CDR2 YFSETQ, per germline. The CDR3 consists of 12 residues. The germline V and J ends were trimmed by 2 bases and 1 base, with 3 bases remaining between them. The whole variable domain, filled in from reference TRBV5-1 and TRBJ1-1, reads KAGVTQTPRYLIKTRGQQVTLSCSPISGHRSVSWYQQTPGQGLQFLFEYFSETQRNKGNFPGRFSGRQFSNSRSEMNVSTLELGDSALYLCASSFGNTEAFFGQGTRLTVV.

The chain has TRBV30 and TRBJ1-6, with D perhaps matching TRBD1 (5 bases). Deletions cut 3 bases from V and 7 bases from J, with 13 bases between. The length of the CDR3 is 14 residues. Germline V gene data show CDR1 as GTSNPN and CDR2 as SVGIG (reference sequence). The chain's CDR3 is CAWRQGLENSPLHF. The CDR3 DNA sequence: TGTGCCTGGAGGCAGGGTCTGGAGAATTCACCCCTCCACTTT.

This chain connects TRBV2 to TRBJ2-3, with TRBD2 matching 10 bases. Germline-derived CDR1 and CDR2 are SNHLY and FYNNEI. The CDR3 covers 15 residues. CDR3 loop: CVEREGQFSTDTQYF. The CDR3 bases are TGTGTTGAGCGGGAGGGCCAATTTAGCACAGATACGCAGTATTTT.

This sequence joins TRBV11-2 and TRBJ2-7, with TRBD2 identical over 7 bases. The CDR3 is made up of 17 amino acids. The germline CDR1 and CDR2 sequences are SGHAT and FQNNGV. The trim removed 3 bases at V and 6 bases at J, leaving 17 bases unmatched. The CDR3 nucleotides read TGTGCCAGCAGCTTTGGGGGGGACTTAGTCTCGCTCCGCGAGCAGTACTTC. Translated, it gives CASSFGGDLVSLREQYF.

V is TRBV5-1 and J is TRBJ2-1, with 10 bases matching TRBD2. The CDR3 runs to 17 residues. With 1 base clipped from V and 0 bases from J, the junction kept 4 bases outside the gene matches. CDR1 SGHRS and CDR2 YFSETQ come from the germline V gene. The CDR3 region is CASSLFASGSSYNEQFF. The DNA for the CDR3 is TGCGCCAGCAGCTTGTTTGCTAGCGGGAGCTCCTACAATGAGCAGTTCTTC.

V and J are TRBV7-3 and TRBJ2-3, with D possibly being TRBD1 (5 bases). Trimming pared 4 bases from V and 2 bases from J, leaving 13 bases between. Looked up from germline, CDR1 is SGHTA and CDR2 is FQGTGA. This CDR3 region has 15 residues. CDR3 amino acids: CASSSPPGSTDTQYF. For the CDR3, the DNA is TGTGCCAGCAGCTCCCCACCAGGGTCCACAGATACGCAGTATTTT.